This T cell receptor (beta chain) was captured by sequencing in a study of shared clonotypes between healthy human individuals. CDR1 is MNHNS and CDR2 is SASEGT in the germline V gene. The length of the CDR3 is 14 residues. Deletions cut 5 bases from V and 5 bases from J, with 15 bases between. Measured with immunoSEQ multiplex PCR; TCRdb has only the in-frame clones, and not every one. Of millions of clones listed, roughly 94% are singletons. This clonotype was obtained from a man aged 18-30 years in good health. The J gene is TRBJ2-5, the V gene TRBV6-1; D ambiguous. The sample consisted of naive CD4+ T cells sorted from blood. The subset here: CD45RA+ positively selected. The CDR3, as DNA: TGTGCCAGCAGTCCGCCAGCGCAAGCGGAGACCCAGTACTTC. This encodes CASSPPAQAETQYF.